The 2 T cell receptor beta chains below come from one sample, sequenced in a study of blood T cell repertoires in COVID-19. Sequencing was performed with immunoSEQ multiplex PCR; in TCRdb, only in-frame clones are kept and a portion is missing. The sample includes under 300,000 clones, 80% to 90% of them seen just once. The material sequenced was PBMCs or T cells enriched from blood (not recorded which). The receptors come from a woman between 18 and 29 years old who had recovered from COVID-19.

V gene TRBV5-4 combines with J gene TRBJ1-1; weak D call: TRBD1 (5 bases). CDR1 is SGHNT, CDR2 YYREEE, per germline (reference sequence). V dropped 5 bases and J dropped 2 bases, with 22 bases sitting between them. This CDR3 is built from 17 residues. DNA of the CDR3: TGTGCCAGCAGTCCCACCGCCGGCAGGGCTACCAACACTGAAGCTTTCTTT. It encodes CASSPTAGRATNTEAFF.

The rearrangement joins TRBV11-3 to TRBJ2-7, with D perhaps TRBD1 (6 bases). V was shortened by 4 bases and J by 3 bases, with 13 bases between the two germline ends. The CDR3 has 14 residues. Germline CDR1 SGHNT, CDR2 YENEEA. This chain's CDR3 is CASSSGQNNYEQYF. The CDR3 region has the DNA TGTGCCAGCAGCTCCGGACAGAATAACTACGAGCAGTACTTC. The full variable domain, with the rest looked up from reference TRBV11-3 and TRBJ2-7, is EAGVVQSPRYKIIEKKQPVAFWCNPISGHNTLYWYLQNLGQGPELLIRYENEEAVDDSQLPKDRFSAERLKGVDSTLKIQPAELGDSAVYLCASSSGQNNYEQYFGPGTRLTVT.